This T cell receptor beta chain was profiled in a study of monozygotic twins with inflammatory bowel disease. Study results and caveats: Discrimination among different T cell subtypes was not achievable.

TCRdb re-called the 5' RACE reads and gives one entry per CDR3 protein, without DNA. Recorded for this sample: approximately 330,000 distinct CDR3 sequences. This CDR3 region has 15 residues. Germline V gene lookup returns CDR1 LGHNT and CDR2 FRNRAP. On this clonotype: Its matching antigen is unknown.

The sequenced sample consisted of blood. The J gene is TRBJ1-1, the V gene TRBV12-5. This TCR derives from a human donor with ulcerative colitis or Crohn's disease, or a healthy co-twin of an affected twin (not recorded which). CDR3: CASGSKNQENTEAFF.